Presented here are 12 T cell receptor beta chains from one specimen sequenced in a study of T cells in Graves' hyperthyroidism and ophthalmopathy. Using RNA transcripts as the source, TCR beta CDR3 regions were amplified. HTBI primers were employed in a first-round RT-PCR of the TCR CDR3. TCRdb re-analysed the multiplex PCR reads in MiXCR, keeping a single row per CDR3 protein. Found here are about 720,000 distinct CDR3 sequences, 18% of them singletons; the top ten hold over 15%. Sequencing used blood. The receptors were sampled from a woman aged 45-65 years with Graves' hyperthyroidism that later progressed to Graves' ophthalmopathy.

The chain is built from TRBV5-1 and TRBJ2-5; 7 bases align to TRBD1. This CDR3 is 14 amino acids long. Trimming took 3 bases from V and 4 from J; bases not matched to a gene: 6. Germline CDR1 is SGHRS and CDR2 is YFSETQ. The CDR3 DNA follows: TGCGCCAGCAGCTCCAAGACAGGGTCAGAGACCCAGTACTTC. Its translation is CASSSKTGSETQYF.

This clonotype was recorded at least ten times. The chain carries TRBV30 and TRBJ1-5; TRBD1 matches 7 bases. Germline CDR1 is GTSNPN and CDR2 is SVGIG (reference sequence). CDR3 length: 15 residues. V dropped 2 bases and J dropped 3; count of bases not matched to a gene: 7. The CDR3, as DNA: TGTGCCTGGAGTCCCGGGACAGTGACCAATCAGCCCCAGCATTTT. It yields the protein CAWSPGTVTNQPQHF.

CDR3 sequence reads: CASSFTSGGPRGTSETQYF. CDR3 bases: TGTGCCAGCAGCTTCACTAGCGGGGGCCCCCGGGGTACATCAGAGACCCAGTACTTC. The chain recombines TRBV7-2 with TRBJ2-5; 11 bases match TRBD2. Germline CDR1 is SGHTA and CDR2 is FQGNSA. J gave up 4 bases and V 3 bases, and 16 bases lay outside the gene matches. CDR3 length equals 19 residues.

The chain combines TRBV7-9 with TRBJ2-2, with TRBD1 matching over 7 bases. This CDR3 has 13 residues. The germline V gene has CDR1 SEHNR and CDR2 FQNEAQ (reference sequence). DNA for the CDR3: TGTGGCTGGGGTGGACAGGACACCGGGGAGCTGTTTTTT. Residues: CGWGGQDTGELFF.

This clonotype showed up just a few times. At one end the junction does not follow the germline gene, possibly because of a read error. The CDR3 nucleotides are TGTGCCAGCACTGAAGGAAGTAACTATGGCTACACCTTC. Translated: CASTEGSNYGYTF. The chain has TRBV2 and TRBJ1-2, with D uncertain. CDR3 length: 13 residues. Per germline, CDR1 SNHLY and CDR2 FYNNEI.

The CDR3 spells CAISEGAGPIDWYF. For the CDR3, the DNA is TGTGCCATCAGTGAAGGAGCGGGACCGATCGACTGGTACTTC. This chain uses TRBV10-3 with TRBJ2-7; 7 nucleotides align to TRBD2. Germline V gene sequence: CDR1 ENHRY, CDR2 SYGVKD. Losses at the gene ends were 3 bases for V and 12 bases for J; bases not matched to a gene: 14. CDR3 length: 14 amino acids.

In DNA form, the CDR3 reads TGTGCCAGCAGCGAAAGGGGACTAGGAGTCGGAGAGACCCAGTACTTC. Translating it yields CASSERGLGVGETQYF. The chain carries TRBV7-3 and TRBJ2-5, with TRBD2 matching over 8 bases. The germline CDR1 and CDR2 sequences are SGHTA and FQGTGA. The CDR3 consists of 16 residues. V was clipped by 5 bases and J by 4 bases; unmatched bases: 12.

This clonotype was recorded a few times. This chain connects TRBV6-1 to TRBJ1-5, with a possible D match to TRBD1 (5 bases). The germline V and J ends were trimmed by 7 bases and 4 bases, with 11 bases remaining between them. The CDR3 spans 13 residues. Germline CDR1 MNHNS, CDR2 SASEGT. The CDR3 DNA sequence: TGTGCCAGCATGGAACAGGCAAATCAGCCCCAGCATTTT. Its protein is CASMEQANQPQHF.

The CDR3, as DNA: TGTGCCAGCAGCTTAGGGGACTGGAATTCACCCCTCCACTTT. Protein sequence: CASSLGDWNSPLHF. The V call is TRBV7-9, the J call TRBJ1-6; the D gene is possibly TRBD1 (5 bases). Germline V CDR1 and CDR2: SEHNR, FQNEAQ (reference sequence). The CDR3 totals 14 residues. The V and J ends lost 1 base and 7 bases respectively, with 8 bases between them.

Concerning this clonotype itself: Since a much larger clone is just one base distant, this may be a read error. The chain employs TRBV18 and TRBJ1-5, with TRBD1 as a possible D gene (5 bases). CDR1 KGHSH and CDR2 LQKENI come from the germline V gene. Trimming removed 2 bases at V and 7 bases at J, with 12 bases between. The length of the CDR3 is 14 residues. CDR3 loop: CASSPTRGGQPQHF. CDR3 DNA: TGTGCCAGCTCACCAACGAGGGGAGGGCAGCCCCAGCATTTT. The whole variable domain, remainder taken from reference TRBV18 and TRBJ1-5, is NAGVMQNPRHLVRRRGQEARLRCSPMKGHSHVYWYRQLPEEGLKFMVYLQKENIIDESGMPKERFSAEFPKEGPSILRIQQVVRGDSAAYFCASSPTRGGQPQHFGDGTRLSIL.

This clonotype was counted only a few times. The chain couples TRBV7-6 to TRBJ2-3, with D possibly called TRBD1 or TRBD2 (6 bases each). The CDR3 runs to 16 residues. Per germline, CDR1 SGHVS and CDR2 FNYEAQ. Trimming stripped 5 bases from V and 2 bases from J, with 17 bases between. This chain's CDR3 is CASSPSTGGDTDTQYF. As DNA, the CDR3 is TGTGCCAGCAGCCCTTCGACAGGAGGGGACACAGATACGCAGTATTTT.

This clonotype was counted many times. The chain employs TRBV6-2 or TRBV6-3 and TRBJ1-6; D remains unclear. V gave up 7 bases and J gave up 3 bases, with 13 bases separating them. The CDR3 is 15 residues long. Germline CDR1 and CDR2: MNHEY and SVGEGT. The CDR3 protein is CASTPVPDYNSPLHF. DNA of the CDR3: TGTGCCAGCACCCCCGTCCCGGACTATAATTCACCCCTCCACTTT.